These 8 T cell receptor beta chains came from one sample sequenced in a study of blood T cell repertoires in COVID-19 (dated by TCRdb to 2020 to 2022). The library was produced with the immunoSEQ multiplex PCR assay. TCRdb stores this immuneACCESS table with in-frame sequences only. Part of the clones is absent; in the studies checked, under half of the shortfall reflects unresolved V genes, and no reason is known for the rest. The sample profile shows under 300,000 clones; 75% to 90% of them were found once. Around 3.1% of the sample is taken by the ten largest. Sequenced sample: PBMCs or T cells enriched from blood (not recorded which). Receptors were obtained from a woman between 35 and 50 years old who had been exposed to COVID-19.

The DNA for the CDR3 is TGTGCCAGCACAACCTATAACTATGGCTACACCTTC. Amino acids: CASTTYNYGYTF. This sequence joins TRBV28 and TRBJ1-2, with unresolved D. V lost 7 bases and J lost 1, with 7 bases in between. The length of the CDR3 is 12 residues. Germline lookup yields CDR1 MDHEN and CDR2 SYDVKM.

The chain couples TRBV6-2 or TRBV6-3 to TRBJ2-7; 8 bases fit TRBD2. With V trimmed by 6 bases and J by 2 bases, 6 bases remained unmatched. Per germline, CDR1 MNHEY and CDR2 SVGEGT. The CDR3 is 14 amino acids. This CDR3 is CASSRRTSTYEQYV. The CDR3 nucleotides are TGTGCCAGCAGCCGCCGGACTAGCACCTACGAGCAGTACGTC.

CDR3 region: CASSQEHDQPQHF. The CDR3 nucleotides read TGTGCCAGCTCACAAGAGCACGATCAGCCCCAGCATTTT. V usage is TRBV18 and J usage is TRBJ1-5; D remains ambiguous. CDR1 and CDR2 (germline): KGHSH, LQKENI. V was cut by 4 bases and J by 5 bases, with 9 bases left in between. There are 13 residues in the CDR3.

This chain connects TRBV2 to TRBJ2-5, with 15 bases matching TRBD2. V shed 11 bases and J 7 bases; nucleotides not matched to a gene: 26. The CDR3 loop spans 20 amino acids. Germline CDR1 is SNHLY and CDR2 is FYNNEI. CDR3 sequence (DNA): TGTGCCGGCGCCCTGGGTCAGAACCCCGGACTAGCGGGAGGGGCAGGGACCCAGTACTTC. Translating it yields CAGALGQNPGLAGGAGTQYF.

The genes are TRBV29-1 and TRBJ2-3; 7 bases map to TRBD1. Per the germline V gene, CDR1 is SQVTM and CDR2 is ANQGSEA. V shed 8 bases and J 5 bases; nucleotides not matched to a gene: 10. The CDR3 sequence is 13 residues long. The chain's CDR3 is CSSQDRVKDTQYF. The CDR3 DNA reads TGCAGCTCTCAAGACAGGGTTAAAGATACGCAGTATTTT.

This clone was seen only a few times. The V gene is TRBV19, the J gene TRBJ2-1; 7 bases line up with TRBD2. Germline loops: CDR1 LNHDA, CDR2 SQIVND (reference sequence). V shed 9 bases and J 12 bases; nucleotides not matched to a gene: 5. CDR3 length equals 10 residues. The CDR3 protein is CARAGSRQFF. DNA for the CDR3: TGTGCCAGAGCGGGGAGTAGGCAGTTCTTC.

This clone was recorded only once. The chain employs TRBV27 and TRBJ2-5; possibly TRBD1 for D (6 bases). Germline assignment: CDR1 MNHEY and CDR2 SMNVEV (reference sequence). The CDR3 is 13 amino acids. V was cut by 6 bases and J by 7 bases, with 15 bases left in between. DNA of the CDR3: TGTGCCAGCAGCTTCTCAGGGGCTAGGACCCAGTACTTC. Translating it yields CASSFSGARTQYF.

The chain is built from TRBV12-3 or TRBV12-4 and TRBJ2-7; D is unclear. V gave up 6 bases and J gave up 4 bases, with 4 bases separating them. The CDR3 is made up of 10 amino acids. CDR3 DNA sequence: TGTGCCAGCAGCCTATACGAGCAGTACGTC. It yields the protein CASSLYEQYV.